Below are 18 T cell receptor beta chains sequenced from a single sample in a study of Graves' ophthalmopathy and Graves' hyperthyroidism. TCR beta CDR3 regions were amplified from RNA transcripts. HTBI-primed RT-PCR formed the first round, and a multiplex PCR formed the second. TCRdb used MiXCR to reprocess the multiplex PCR reads, holding one entry per CDR3 protein. The table shows around 1.1 million distinct CDR3 sequences, with about two fifths occurring only once. The specimen sequenced was peripheral blood or thyroid tissue (not recorded which). Source of these receptors: an adult man with Graves' hyperthyroidism.

The count of this clonotype is one. Mismatch with germline at one junction end may stem from a read error. The chain recombines TRBV11-1 with TRBJ1-2; 11 bases fit TRBD1. Germline-derived CDR1 and CDR2 are SGHAT and FQDESV (reference sequence). This CDR3 region has 15 residues. The CDR3: CASSHGQGAGYGYTF. The CDR3 coding sequence is TGCGCCAGCAGCCACGGACAGGGGGCCGGGTATGGCTACACCTTC.

The chain has TRBV5-6 and TRBJ2-7, with D tentatively TRBD2 (6 bases). The CDR3 sequence is 14 residues long. Trimming shortened V by 4 bases and J by 7 bases, and 18 bases separated the two germline ends. Looked up from germline, CDR1 is SGHDT and CDR2 is YYEEEE. CDR3 region: CASSQRRLVWEQYF. The CDR3 DNA reads as TGTGCCAGCAGCCAACGCCGACTAGTGTGGGAGCAGTACTTC. Full variable domain (outside the CDR3, taken from reference TRBV5-6 and TRBJ2-7): DAGVTQSPTHLIKTRGQQVTLRCSPKSGHDTVSWYQQALGQGPQFIFQYYEEEERQRGNFPDRFSGHQFPNYSSELNVNALLLGDSALYLCASSQRRLVWEQYFGPGTRLTVT.

The CDR3 bases are TGTGCAGGAGCCCCGAGCGGGGGCAACGAGCAGTACTTC. It translates to CAGAPSGGNEQYF. The chain couples TRBV2 to TRBJ2-7, with 8 bases aligning to TRBD2. The CDR3 sequence is 13 residues long. Germline V gene lookup returns CDR1 SNHLY and CDR2 FYNNEI.

This clonotype came up many times. This sequence may be a read error, since a much larger clone differs from it by one base. The rearrangement uses TRBV7-9 and TRBJ1-1; D not certain. Germline CDR1 and CDR2: SEHNR and FQNEAQ (reference sequence). V was shortened by 1 base and J by 3 bases, with 6 bases between the two germline ends. The CDR3 has 13 residues. Written as DNA, the CDR3 is TGTGCCAGCAGCTTAGGGGTGTACACTGAAGCTTTCTTT. It specifies CASSLGVYTEAFF.

V gene TRBV4-3 combines with J gene TRBJ1-1, with TRBD1 matching over 7 bases. Germline CDR1 LGHNA, CDR2 YSLEER. J gave up 0 bases and V 3 bases, and 4 bases lay outside the gene matches. The CDR3 totals 15 residues. CDR3: CASSHPTGMNTEAFF. CDR3 coding DNA: TGCGCCAGCAGCCACCCGACAGGGATGAACACTGAAGCTTTCTTT.

This clonotype has a count of ten or more. The V gene is TRBV19, the J gene TRBJ1-2; 10 positions agree with TRBD1. Unmatched junction bases numbered 9, after V lost 5 bases and J lost 6 bases. CDR1 and CDR2 from the germline V gene are LNHDA and SQIVND (reference sequence). This CDR3 spans 15 amino acids. The CDR3 sequence is CASSPGDRGGDGYTF. The CDR3 DNA sequence: TGTGCCAGTAGTCCTGGGGACAGGGGCGGTGATGGCTACACCTTC. The entire variable domain, with the rest obtained from reference TRBV19 and TRBJ1-2, is as follows: DGGITQSPKYLFRKEGQNVTLSCEQNLNHDAMYWYRQDPGQGLRLIYYSQIVNDFQKGDIAEGYSVSREKKESFPLTVTSAQKNPTAFYLCASSPGDRGGDGYTFGSGTRLTVV.

The rearrangement uses TRBV7-2 and TRBJ1-4, with D unclear. The V gene lost 2 bases and the J gene lost 2 bases, with 9 bases spanning the gap. Germline CDR1 and CDR2: SGHTA and FQGNSA. The CDR3 is 15 residues long. CDR3: CASSLNPGTNEKLFF. CDR3 bases: TGTGCCAGCAGCTTAAACCCCGGGACTAATGAAAAACTGTTTTTT.

This clonotype has more than one count but fewer than ten. The chain joins TRBV20-1 to TRBJ1-1; no definite D call. Germline CDR1 is DFQATT and CDR2 is SNEGSKA (reference sequence). Trimming shortened V by 2 bases and J by 6 bases, and 22 bases separated the two germline ends. The CDR3 totals 16 residues. The CDR3 region is CSARQLGLPPAAEAFF. As DNA, the CDR3 is TGCAGTGCTAGACAATTGGGCCTACCTCCGGCCGCTGAAGCTTTCTTT.

This clonotype was counted ten times or more. V gene TRBV20-1 combines with J gene TRBJ2-5, with D possibly being TRBD2 (6 bases). The CDR3 length is 15 residues. The V end was cut by 7 bases, the J end by 1 base, with 19 bases between. From germline, CDR1 is DFQATT and CDR2 SNEGSKA (reference sequence). The DNA of the CDR3 is TGCAGTGTTTTGGCCATGGGTAGCGGCCAAGAGACCCAGTACTTC. Protein sequence: CSVLAMGSGQETQYF.

This clonotype was found many times. The chain recombines TRBV7-3 with TRBJ2-7; 9 positions match TRBD2. The CDR3 sequence is 16 residues long. Germline-derived CDR1 and CDR2 are SGHTA and FQGTGA. V lost 5 bases to trimming and J lost 3 bases; unmatched junction nucleotides: 11. CDR3: CASSPGASGTYYEQYF. In DNA, the CDR3 is TGTGCCAGCAGCCCGGGGGCTAGCGGGACTTACTACGAGCAGTACTTC.

This chain uses TRBV6-2 or TRBV6-3 with TRBJ2-6, with D uncertain. The germline gives CDR1 MNHEY, CDR2 SVGEGT. The CDR3 is 18 residues long. The V gene lost 4 bases and the J gene lost 0 bases, with 16 bases spanning the gap. The CDR3 reads CASSLKAQRFSGANVLTF. For the CDR3, the DNA is TGTGCCAGCAGTTTAAAGGCGCAGAGATTCTCTGGGGCCAACGTCCTGACTTTC.

The chain links TRBV2 to TRBJ2-7; TRBD1 aligns across 9 bases. Germline-derived CDR1 and CDR2 are SNHLY and FYNNEI. The CDR3 runs 14 residues. Trimming removed 3 bases from V and 5 bases from J; junction bases left unmatched: 5. CDR3 region: CASSEKQGADEQYF. The CDR3 nucleotides are TGTGCCAGCAGTGAGAAACAGGGGGCGGACGAGCAGTACTTC.

This clonotype was picked up a small number of times. The genes are TRBV7-2 and TRBJ2-2; D remains unclear. Trimming stripped 5 bases from V and 3 bases from J, with 10 bases between. Per germline, CDR1 SGHTA and CDR2 FQGNSA. This CDR3 has 14 residues. The DNA for the CDR3 is TGTGCCAGCAGCCCAAACCTAGACACCGGGGAGCTGTTTTTT. Its translation: CASSPNLDTGELFF.

This clonotype was observed a handful of times. The chain recombines TRBV3-1 with TRBJ1-2; a possible D gene is TRBD1 (5 bases). The V end was cut by 1 base, the J end by 2 bases, with 14 bases between. The CDR3 loop spans 16 amino acids. Germline V gene data show CDR1 as LGHDT and CDR2 as YNNKEL (reference sequence). The CDR3 DNA sequence: TGTGCCAGCAGCCAAGTACCCGGGGCAAGGAACTATGGCTACACCTTC. Translating gives CASSQVPGARNYGYTF.

The V call is TRBV27, the J call TRBJ2-5; D remains ambiguous. CDR3 size: 14 residues. V shed 0 bases and J shed 5 bases, with 10 bases lying between them. Germline V CDR1 and CDR2: MNHEY, SMNVEV (reference sequence). This CDR3 reads CASSLSDSWETQYF. The CDR3 DNA reads as TGTGCCAGCAGTTTATCTGACTCCTGGGAGACCCAGTACTTC.

DNA of the CDR3: TGTGCCAGCAGTTACCAAACCGGGACAGCTACATATGGCTACACCTTC. Translation gives CASSYQTGTATYGYTF. This chain uses TRBV6-1 with TRBJ1-2, with TRBD1 matching 7 bases. V shed 5 bases, J shed 5 bases, and the junction held 14 bases outside the gene matches. Germline loops: CDR1 MNHNS, CDR2 SASEGT. The CDR3 length is 16 residues.

The V gene is TRBV10-2, the J gene TRBJ1-6; D unresolved. CDR3 length: 12 residues. Trimming removed 2 bases at V and 11 bases at J, with 7 bases between. Germline lookup yields CDR1 WSHSY and CDR2 SAAADI. This CDR3 is CASSEEWAPLHF. The CDR3 DNA sequence: TGCGCCAGCAGTGAGGAGTGGGCACCCCTCCACTTT.

The CDR3, as DNA: TGTGCCAGCAGCCCGCCAAGGAGCCTAGACACTGAAGCTTTCTTT. It encodes CASSPPRSLDTEAFF. The genes are TRBV14 and TRBJ1-1, with D unresolved. The CDR3 covers 15 residues. Germline V gives CDR1 SGHDN, CDR2 FVKESK. Trimming pared 4 bases from V and 3 bases from J, leaving 15 bases between.